The 11 T cell receptor beta chains reported below all come from one sample, sequenced in a study of blood T cell repertoires in COVID-19. Method: immunoSEQ multiplex PCR; TCRdb's copy keeps in-frame clones and lacks some. The profile shows about 200,000 clones, approximately 84% of them singletons. The sequenced sample consisted of peripheral blood. The receptors originated from a human donor with acute or convalescent COVID-19. The donor label of this sample is uncertain.

This clone was detected only once. The V and J genes are TRBV7-2 and TRBJ1-5; D may be TRBD1 (5 bases). The V end was cut by 2 bases, the J end by 3 bases, with 11 bases between. The CDR3 is made up of 15 amino acids. CDR1 is SGHTA and CDR2 is FQGNSA in the germline V gene. The DNA of the CDR3 is TGTGCCAGCAGCTTACTCCGCAGGGACAATCAGCCCCAGCATTTT. Encoded protein: CASSLLRRDNQPQHF.

This clone has a single count. This chain joins TRBV5-1 and TRBJ2-7, with 11 nucleotides matching TRBD1. Germline V gives CDR1 SGHRS, CDR2 YFSETQ. V was pared by 4 bases and J by 2 bases, with 2 bases of the junction left unmatched. The CDR3 length is 14 residues. CDR3 coding DNA: TGCGCCAGCAGCACGGGACAGGGGGCCTACGAGCAGTACTTC. This codes for CASSTGQGAYEQYF.

The genes are TRBV11-3 and TRBJ1-1; 7 positions match TRBD1. CDR3 length: 13 amino acids. Germline CDR1 is SGHNT and CDR2 is YENEEA. J gave up 4 bases and V 2 bases, and 1 base lay outside the gene matches. The CDR3 coding sequence is TGTGCCAGCAGCTTAACAGGGGTCACTGAAGCTTTCTTT. Its protein product is CASSLTGVTEAFF.

This rearrangement joins TRBV2 to TRBJ2-3; maybe TRBD2 (5 bases). The V and J ends lost 2 bases and 0 bases respectively, with 6 bases between them. The CDR3 is made up of 14 amino acids. The V gene's germline CDR1 is SNHLY and CDR2 FYNNEI. The CDR3 spells CASSERGSTDTQYF. The CDR3 coding sequence is TGTGCCAGCAGTGAACGGGGTAGCACAGATACGCAGTATTTT.

CDR3: CASSIQEPATDTQYF. The CDR3 region has the DNA TGTGCCAGCTCTATACAGGAGCCCGCCACAGATACGCAGTATTTT. This chain links TRBV18 with TRBJ2-3, with D perhaps matching TRBD1 (5 bases). The CDR3 runs 15 residues. The V end was cut by 6 bases, the J end by 2 bases, with 15 bases between. Per the germline V gene, CDR1 is KGHSH and CDR2 is LQKENI.

The rearrangement links TRBV4-2 to TRBJ2-2, with D maybe TRBD1 (6 bases). The CDR3 is 15 amino acids. The germline V gene encodes CDR1 LGHNA and CDR2 YNFKEQ. V dropped 0 bases and J dropped 4 bases, with 9 bases sitting between them. CDR3 region: CASSQDRGSTGELFF. The CDR3 DNA reads as TGTGCCAGCAGCCAAGACAGGGGATCCACCGGGGAGCTGTTTTTT.

This clone appeared once. The CDR3: CASGRGGTYNEQFF. In nucleotides, the CDR3 is TGTGCCAGCGGGAGAGGGGGCACCTACAATGAGCAGTTCTTC. The chain couples TRBV7-3 to TRBJ2-1; TRBD1 matches 7 bases. Losses at the gene ends were 8 bases for V and 2 bases for J; bases not matched to a gene: 6. CDR3 size: 14 residues. Per germline, CDR1 SGHTA and CDR2 FQGTGA.

This rearrangement joins TRBV7-2 to TRBJ2-1; D ambiguous. The CDR3 is 13 amino acids. The V gene lost 0 bases and the J gene lost 9 bases, with 9 bases spanning the gap. Germline-derived CDR1 and CDR2 are SGHTA and FQGNSA. CDR3: CASSLAGSPEQFF. DNA for the CDR3: TGTGCCAGCAGCTTAGCGGGCAGCCCTGAGCAGTTCTTC.

The V and J genes are TRBV5-1 and TRBJ2-7; D is perhaps TRBD1 (6 bases). From germline, CDR1 is SGHRS and CDR2 YFSETQ. The CDR3 has 16 amino acids. Trimming shortened V by 4 bases and J by 3 bases, and 20 bases separated the two germline ends. CDR3 loop: CASSRTTGTPSYEQYF. CDR3 nucleotides: TGCGCCAGCAGCCGGACAACCGGGACACCGAGCTACGAGCAGTACTTC.

The chain links TRBV6-5 to TRBJ2-7, with 10 bases that match TRBD1. Per germline, CDR1 MNHEY and CDR2 SVGAGI. Trimming at V came to 6 bases and at J to 1 base, leaving 6 bases not matched to a gene. This CDR3 region has 15 residues. CDR3 sequence reads: CASRRRDRGSYEQYF. As DNA, the CDR3 is TGTGCCAGCAGACGACGGGACAGGGGATCCTACGAGCAGTACTTC.

The chain uses TRBV21-1 and TRBJ2-7; TRBD2 is the table's D call and was not checked against the DNA. TRBV21-1 is a recognized pseudogene. The CDR3 covers 16 residues. The CDR3 here is CASSKGGLASAYEQYF. CDR3 in DNA: TGTGCCAGCAGCAAAGGGGGACTAGCGAGTGCTTACGAGCAGTACTTC.